The 27 T cell receptor beta chains reported below all come from one sample, sequenced in a study of T cells in tuberculosis. Noted time point: new active TB diagnosis, blood taken before or within 7 days of starting treatment. The data were produced by immunoSEQ multiplex PCR, yet TCRdb's version contains in-frame clones alone and is incomplete. Altogether 25,000 to 35,000 clones are present, about 92% being singletons, with the ten largest covering roughly 6.6%. The sequenced sample was PBMCs, obtained at tuberculosis diagnosis. All receptors come from an adult with tuberculosis.

This chain links TRBV11-2 with TRBJ2-3; 9 bases are a match to TRBD2. V was pared by 0 bases and J by 0 bases, with 13 bases of the junction left unmatched. From germline, CDR1 is SGHAT and CDR2 FQNNGV. The CDR3 is made up of 20 amino acids. This chain's CDR3 is CASSLDSAQRGVASTDTQYF. The CDR3 DNA reads TGTGCCAGCAGCTTAGATTCCGCCCAGCGGGGGGTTGCTAGCACAGATACGCAGTATTTT.

V is TRBV18 and J is TRBJ2-1, with D possibly matching TRBD2 (5 bases). Germline V CDR1 and CDR2: KGHSH, LQKENI. The CDR3 has 13 amino acids. V was clipped by 2 bases and J by 8 bases, with 10 bases between them. CDR3 sequence reads: CASSPGKRDEQFF. The CDR3 DNA sequence: TGTGCCAGCTCACCAGGGAAGAGGGATGAGCAGTTCTTC.

The V gene is TRBV7-7, the J gene TRBJ1-2, with D possibly being TRBD1 (6 bases). The CDR3 totals 14 residues. The ends were cut back, 6 bases at V and 5 bases at J, with 16 bases in the middle. Germline V gene lookup returns CDR1 SSHAT and CDR2 FNYEAQ (reference sequence). The CDR3: CASRPWGGAYGYTF. In DNA, the CDR3 is TGTGCCAGCAGGCCCTGGGGGGGGGCATATGGCTACACCTTC.

This clone was seen just once. This rearrangement joins TRBV10-1 to TRBJ2-2, with 8 bases matching TRBD1. The CDR3 extends over 13 amino acids. The V and J ends lost 5 bases and 4 bases, in that order; junction bases with no gene match: 0. Germline assignment: CDR1 WNHNN and CDR2 SYGVQD (reference sequence). CDR3 nucleotide sequence: TGCGCCAGCAGTACAGGGGGCACCGGGGAGCTGTTTTTT. It encodes CASSTGGTGELFF.

V usage is TRBV10-3 and J usage is TRBJ1-5; 10 bases map to TRBD1. The CDR3 loop spans 16 amino acids. The junction had 5 bases not matched to a gene; V was cut back by 2 bases and J by 4 bases. Germline CDR1 reads ENHRY; CDR2 reads SYGVKD. The CDR3 reads CAISEGRDRGNQPQHF. Here the CDR3 DNA reads TGTGCCATCAGTGAGGGCAGGGACAGGGGAAATCAGCCCCAGCATTTT.

The CDR3 DNA reads TGTGCCAGCAGCTCCCCTTTGCCCCCGACAGGGGAATTCGACGAGCAGTACTTC. Protein sequence: CASSSPLPPTGEFDEQYF. The chain is built from TRBV7-9 and TRBJ2-7; 8 nucleotides agree with TRBD1. CDR1 is SEHNR, CDR2 FQNEAQ, per germline (reference sequence). V shed 4 bases, J shed 5 bases, and the junction held 19 bases outside the gene matches. The CDR3 has 18 residues.

The sample holds one count of this clone. The CDR3 coding sequence is TGTGCCAGCACCAACCCGACCAGGGGGGCCGCTAATGAAAAACTGTTTTTT. As protein: CASTNPTRGAANEKLFF. The chain recombines TRBV2 with TRBJ1-4, with 7 positions matching TRBD1. The V and J ends lost 7 bases and 3 bases, in that order; junction bases with no gene match: 14. The CDR3 contains 17 residues. Per the germline V gene, CDR1 is SNHLY and CDR2 is FYNNEI.

The gene calls are TRBV7-6 and TRBJ1-1, with D possibly TRBD1 on 5 matching bases. Germline CDR1 reads SGHVS; CDR2 reads FNYEAQ. The CDR3 is made up of 18 amino acids. V dropped 1 base and J dropped 5 bases, with 23 bases sitting between them. The CDR3 sequence is CASSLGFTRGGPKTEAFF. The CDR3 coding sequence is TGTGCCAGCAGCTTAGGGTTCACTAGGGGAGGCCCGAAGACTGAAGCTTTCTTT.

In its sample, this clone was seen once. The chain employs TRBV7-9 and TRBJ2-1, with 7 bases that match TRBD2. V lost 5 bases and J lost 4; bases outside the gene matches: 14. CDR1 is SEHNR, CDR2 FQNEAQ, per germline (reference sequence). The length of the CDR3 is 17 residues. CDR3 region: CASSQGVGLAAYNEQFF. The CDR3 DNA is TGTGCCAGCAGCCAAGGAGTGGGGCTAGCGGCTTACAATGAGCAGTTCTTC.

V and J are TRBV21-1 and TRBJ2-1; the D call of TRBD2 is as the table states it, not checked on the DNA. TRBV21-1 is listed as a pseudogene. The CDR3 totals 15 residues. CDR3 protein: CASSKVEGGPYEQFF. Here the CDR3 DNA reads TGTGCCAGCAGCAAAGTTGAGGGAGGGCCGTATGAGCAGTTCTTC.

This clone was seen a few times. This chain connects TRBV7-7 to TRBJ2-7; maybe TRBD2 (6 bases). The V and J ends lost 0 bases and 7 bases respectively, with 10 bases between them. CDR3 length equals 13 residues. Germline V lookup: CDR1 SSHAT, CDR2 FNYEAQ (reference sequence). CDR3 region: CASSLAGGLEQYF. Written as DNA, the CDR3 is TGTGCCAGCAGCTTAGCTGGGGGGTTAGAGCAGTACTTC.

The chain has TRBV5-1 and TRBJ2-2; 14 bases line up with TRBD2. With V trimmed by 4 bases and J by 4 bases, 9 bases remained unmatched. The germline gives CDR1 SGHRS, CDR2 YFSETQ. This CDR3 contains 18 residues. In DNA, the CDR3 is TGCGCCAGCAGCGTAGGACTAGCGGGAGGCCGAAGCACCGGGGAGCTGTTTTTT. It codes for CASSVGLAGGRSTGELFF.

This clone appeared once. V is TRBV11-2 and J is TRBJ1-2; a possible D gene is TRBD1 (5 bases). Germline V gene sequence: CDR1 SGHAT, CDR2 FQNNGV. V was trimmed by 4 bases and J by 4 bases, leaving 19 bases between them. The CDR3 is made up of 16 amino acids. CDR3 loop: CASSYALGAGAYGYTF. DNA of the CDR3: TGTGCCAGCAGCTACGCCCTTGGGGCTGGGGCCTATGGCTACACCTTC.

Only one count was recorded for this clone. The junction and the germline gene differ at one end; a read error may be behind it. The rearrangement uses TRBV6-5 and TRBJ2-5; the D is unclear. The CDR3 spans 16 residues. CDR1 MNHEY and CDR2 SVGAGI come from the germline V gene. The CDR3 DNA follows: TGTGCCAGCAGTTACGTGTTAGGTTCCAGGCAAGGGACCCAGTACTTC. This gives the protein CASSYVLGSRQGTQYF.

DNA for the CDR3: TGCGCCAGCCGGACCCCCCGTCCGAGACAGGGAGCCCGCGACAATGAGCAGTTCTTC. This encodes CASRTPRPRQGARDNEQFF. The chain combines TRBV5-1 with TRBJ2-1; 7 bases fit TRBD1. The length of the CDR3 is 19 residues. J was trimmed by 5 bases and V by 7 bases; bases with no gene match: 24. Germline CDR1 is SGHRS and CDR2 is YFSETQ.

This clone was detected only once. The chain joins TRBV2 to TRBJ2-2, with a weak D call TRBD1 (5 bases). The CDR3 is made up of 16 amino acids. V was shortened by 6 bases and J by 0 bases, with 14 bases between the two germline ends. Germline loops: CDR1 SNHLY, CDR2 FYNNEI. CDR3 in amino acids: CASRVRVWANTGELFF. DNA of the CDR3: TGTGCCAGCAGGGTCAGGGTTTGGGCGAACACCGGGGAGCTGTTTTTT.

V is TRBV5-1 and J is TRBJ2-1; 7 nucleotides line up with TRBD1. Unmatched junction bases numbered 12, after V lost 3 bases and J lost 6 bases. The CDR3 contains 16 residues. Germline V CDR1 and CDR2: SGHRS, YFSETQ. In nucleotides, the CDR3 is TGCGCCAGCAGCTCTAACAGGGGTGCCTTTGGCAATGAGCAGTTCTTC. It translates to CASSSNRGAFGNEQFF.

This chain links TRBV2 with TRBJ2-3; 7 nucleotides align to TRBD1. Germline CDR1 and CDR2: SNHLY and FYNNEI. This CDR3 contains 15 residues. V gave up 8 bases and J gave up 1 base; unmatched junction bases: 9. CDR3 DNA sequence: TGTGCCAGCCGAATCCAAGGACAGGGCACAGATACGCAGTATTTT. Protein: CASRIQGQGTDTQYF.

This clone was seen just once. The chain uses TRBV7-8 and TRBJ2-7, with 10 bases aligning to TRBD1. The CDR3 is made up of 13 amino acids. The trim removed 5 bases at V and 9 bases at J, leaving 7 bases unmatched. CDR1 and CDR2 (germline): SGHVS, FQNEAQ. The CDR3 loop reads CASSPDRGRPQYF. CDR3 DNA: TGTGCCAGCAGCCCCGACAGGGGGCGCCCGCAGTACTTC.

The table lists this clone with a count of one. The genes are TRBV4-2 and TRBJ2-3; tentatively, D is TRBD2 (6 bases). CDR1 LGHNA and CDR2 YNFKEQ come from the germline V gene. V was trimmed by 1 base and J by 3 bases, leaving 11 bases between them. The CDR3 extends over 15 amino acids. The CDR3 region has the DNA TGTGCCAGCAGCCAAGTACTCGGGACTACAGATACGCAGTATTTT. Translated, it gives CASSQVLGTTDTQYF.

The J gene is TRBJ2-7, the V gene TRBV5-6; perhaps TRBD1 as D (5 bases). Trimming took off 1 base at V and 1 base at J, with 12 bases between the two ends. The germline CDR1 and CDR2 sequences are SGHDT and YYEEEE. CDR3 length: 15 amino acids. CDR3 protein: CASSLLWGDSYEQYF. The CDR3 nucleotides are TGTGCCAGCAGCTTGCTGTGGGGCGATTCCTACGAGCAGTACTTC.

The gene calls are TRBV10-3 and TRBJ1-2; TRBD1 matches 10 bases. The germline V gene has CDR1 ENHRY and CDR2 SYGVKD. With 10 bases clipped from V and 2 bases from J, the junction kept 13 bases outside the gene matches. The CDR3 consists of 16 residues. The CDR3 sequence: CASRTGGESANYGYTF. Here the CDR3 DNA reads TGTGCCAGCCGGACAGGGGGGGAATCTGCGAACTATGGCTACACCTTC.

The V gene is TRBV19, the J gene TRBJ2-3; TRBD2 aligns across 7 bases. The CDR3 runs 15 residues. V lost 5 bases to trimming and J lost 1 base; unmatched junction nucleotides: 6. Germline V gene sequence: CDR1 LNHDA, CDR2 SQIVND (reference sequence). Written as DNA, the CDR3 is TGTGCCAGTAGTTCCTCTAGCGGTCGCACAGATACGCAGTATTTT. Translating it yields CASSSSSGRTDTQYF.

In this sample, this clone turned up a few times. V gene TRBV27 combines with J gene TRBJ1-5; 7 positions match TRBD1. The germline gives CDR1 MNHEY, CDR2 SMNVEV (reference sequence). J lost 3 bases, V lost 5 bases, and 4 bases had no gene match. The CDR3 contains 14 residues. CDR3 in amino acids: CASSVDRANQPQHF. The CDR3 DNA sequence: TGTGCCAGCAGTGTAGACAGGGCCAATCAGCCCCAGCATTTT.

The chain has TRBV6-1 and TRBJ2-7; TRBD1 aligns across 7 bases. V was clipped by 6 bases and J by 2 bases; unmatched bases: 10. Germline V gene lookup returns CDR1 MNHNS and CDR2 SASEGT. There are 15 residues in the CDR3. The CDR3 coding sequence is TGTGCCAGCAGGCCACTGACAGGGAAAACCTACGAGCAGTACTTC. Residues: CASRPLTGKTYEQYF.

CDR3 in amino acids: CASSQDPPRGGFNSPLHF. The CDR3 bases are TGCGCCAGCAGCCAAGATCCCCCCCGGGGGGGATTTAATTCACCCCTCCACTTT. This chain links TRBV4-1 with TRBJ1-6, with D possibly being TRBD1 (5 bases). V gave up 0 bases and J gave up 6 bases, with 18 bases separating them. The CDR3 consists of 18 residues. Germline-derived CDR1 and CDR2 are MGHRA and YSYEKL.

This sequence joins TRBV6-1 and TRBJ2-6; no definite D call. This CDR3 spans 17 amino acids. The V end lost 3 bases, the J end lost 0 bases, and 12 bases lay between the germline ends. In germline, CDR1 is MNHNS, CDR2 SASEGT. The CDR3 region has the DNA TGTGCCAGCAGTGACCCCGGAGTCCTCTCTGGGGCCAACGTCCTGACTTTC. As protein: CASSDPGVLSGANVLTF.